This TCR beta chain was found in a study of shared clonotypes between healthy human individuals. At the level of the study: CD8 memory received one plate per donor, CD8 naive two, CD4 memory three and CD4 naive three. The study, taken as a whole, reports: It was the non-shared clonotypes that had lower generation probabilities than clonotypes shared by all four donors. For sorted subsets, rarefaction showed incomplete sequencing despite large depth.

Deep-level running was used for the assay. Clones were sequenced by immunoSEQ multiplex PCR, and TCRdb holds only the in-frame ones, with some missing. Of about 2,200,000 clones listed, roughly 91% were seen once; the top ten hold roughly 1.7%. The naive CD8 fraction comprised CD45RO-negative cells positively selected for CCR7 and excluded terminally differentiated effector memory CD45RA+ cells. Concerning this clone itself: Its antigen is not known.

Sequencing was carried out using naive CD8+ T cells from PBMCs. The clonotype was recovered from a man aged 18 to 30 in good health. Some clones in this sample may be carry-over from other donors' samples.

The CDR3 DNA is TGCGCCAGCAGCTTGCTGGGGCCGAACACCGGGGAGCTGTTTTTT. Its protein is CASSLLGPNTGELFF. The chain has TRBV5-1 and TRBJ2-2; TRBD1 is a possible D gene (5 bases). Trimming took 1 base from V and 0 from J, leaving 7 bases between them. The CDR3 sequence is 15 residues long. In germline, CDR1 is SGHRS, CDR2 YFSETQ.